This T cell receptor beta chain was documented in a study of blood T cell repertoires in COVID-19. For the study at large: Specimens from acute and convalescent COVID-19 originated in the United States, Italy and Spain. T cells, B-cell-depleted T cells, or PBMCs provided the cDNA or gDNA that served as material.

Original methodology: Estimated nucleated cell counts came from reference gene primer amplification. Produced via immunoSEQ multiplex PCR; TCRdb's table is partial and in-frame only. V, J and clone size were drawn from that table, and D and trimming were deduced from the DNA. The top ten hold 5.2% of the sample, which has 250,000 to 300,000 clones, around nine tenths seen once. A Seattle source enrolled patients during active infection and followed them longitudinally. V lost 4 bases and J lost 4, with 11 bases in between. Germline V gives CDR1 SGHDT, CDR2 YYEEEE. The CDR3 runs to 14 residues. This chain links TRBV5-6 with TRBJ2-2, with D maybe TRBD2 (5 bases). The source of this sequence is a woman aged 55-75 years with COVID-19, enrolled during active disease. Sequenced sample: peripheral blood. CDR3 in DNA: TGTGCCAGCAGCGGGTGGGAGCCCACCGGGGAGCTGTTTTTT. Residues: CASSGWEPTGELFF. Combining the CDR3 with reference TRBV5-6 and TRBJ2-2 gives the whole variable domain DAGVTQSPTHLIKTRGQQVTLRCSPKSGHDTVSWYQQALGQGPQFIFQYYEEEERQRGNFPDRFSGHQFPNYSSELNVNALLLGDSALYLCASSGWEPTGELFFGEGSRLTVL.